This T cell receptor (beta chain) derives from a study of shared clonotypes between healthy human individuals (dated by TCRdb to 2020 to 2021). Broadly, across the study: The cohort comprised a couple of women and a few men aged 18 to 49 years. For each donor, CD4 naive and CD4 memory were each given three plates, CD8 naive was given two plates, and CD8 memory was given one plate. To estimate repertoire size and how much clonotype sharing occurs between individuals, the study deeply sequenced the blood TCR repertoires of roughly 5 healthy adults. To increase sequencing depth and limit assay-specific biases, TCR repertoire library preparation and sequencing were carried out by different laboratories using diverse techniques. Each donor's leukapheresis produced roughly between roughly 0.85 and 10 billion PBMCs. The investigation overall reported the following: When several donors were compared, the shared fraction of clonotypes was about 5% for naive CD4, approximately 3.3% for naive CD8, 2% to 2.5% for memory CD4, and 0.4% for memory CD8. Incomplete sequencing was indicated by rarefaction of sorted-subset datasets, despite the large sequencing depth. Because the study included a small number of donors, the genetic and exposure-history diversity represented was limited. Estimated clonotype richness was generally larger for naive than for memory subsets. Compared with non-shared clonotypes, the clonotypes found in all four sorted-subset donors had higher generation probabilities. Pairwise subsampling indicated that sequencing depth was expected to affect the degree of clonotype sharing among donors. Only blood was sampled, and tissue TCR repertoires likely differ from those in blood.

V was cut back by 4 bases and J by 2 bases, leaving a gap of 9 bases between them. CDR1 and CDR2 are drawn from the germline V gene: SNHLY, FYNNEI. Its CDR3 holds 14 amino acids, cysteine through phenylalanine. Solely the CDR3 DNA is kept, with 42 bases framed from the first base. Regarding this clone: There is no known antigen for this receptor. Per-base quality was not reported, and no clone a single base away is much larger than it.

Using the deep immunoSEQ assay, TCR CDR3 regions were amplified from genomic DNA by multiplex PCR. For each cell subset, the extracted genomic DNA was distributed evenly across all wells of several immunoSEQ 96-well plates, and each plate served as one replicate. For sorted subsets, approximately 210 ng genomic DNA, equal to some 30,000 T cell genomes, was loaded into each replicate PCR. Purified libraries were measured with a Qubit 3.0 fluorometer, size-checked on a Bioanalyzer 2100, and measured again with the KAPA Library Quantification kit. Each immunoSEQ 96-well plate was sequenced on its own single-read 150-cycle Illumina NextSeq 550 flow cell. The paper's data handling went like this. Because the immunoSEQ output held only junctional sequences and lacked quality scores, the filtering could not match the filtering applied to full-length reads. To assign V/J genes and CDR3, sequences were annotated using PyIR, a Python wrapper for IgBLAST v1.9, with IMGT germline references. Reads with weak V/J assignments (E-value above 1e-6), missing CDR3, stop codons, out-of-frame junctions, or ambiguous translated residues were removed. A V3J clonotype was defined by an identical inferred V gene, J gene, and CDR3 amino acid sequence. Percentage overlap between repertoires was computed as shared unique clonotypes divided by the size of the smaller repertoire. Three approaches were used to assess repertoire richness: RTK rarefaction, the Chao1 estimator, and Recon v2.1 estimates of unobserved clonotypes. OLGA was used to compute generation probabilities for all TCRbeta clonotypes that the gDNA method yielded from a handful of donors. TCRdb took over this immuneACCESS table, retaining in-frame rearrangements with V and J assigned. Such tables are incomplete; in checked studies, under half of the missing clones stem from an unresolved V gene, and the remainder is unexplained. For V, J and clone size, that table is used; D and trimming come from the DNA. The sample records over a million clones, more than 95% of which are singletons. Clones ranked in the top ten supply over 1% of the sample.

Healthy HIV-negative adults with no recently reported acute infections or vaccinations were included as donors. Every donor was a Caucasian adult residing in Nashville, Tennessee, USA. CD4+ T cells were enriched by magnetic negative selection; naive cells were then positively selected on CD45RA, and the negative fraction formed the memory subset. Blood was collected by leukapheresis, and PBMCs were isolated by Ficoll-Histopaque density gradient centrifugation and then cryopreserved in liquid nitrogen vapor phase. Purity and quantity of every magnetically sorted T cell population were checked by analytical flow cytometry. From each sorted fraction, genomic DNA was isolated and quantified by UV absorbance on a Nanodrop 2000c.

The sample comprised naive CD4+ T cells sorted from blood. The cell subset or site label for this specimen denotes: CD45RA+ positively selected. The chain is encoded by TRBV2 joined to TRBJ1-5, and TRBD1 may be the D gene, going by 6 matching bases. The receptor was derived from a man aged 25 to 40 in good health. The bases read TGTGCCAGCAGTGGGGCAGGGGGCAATCAGCCCCAGCATTTT. Translated, it gives CASSGAGGNQPQHF.